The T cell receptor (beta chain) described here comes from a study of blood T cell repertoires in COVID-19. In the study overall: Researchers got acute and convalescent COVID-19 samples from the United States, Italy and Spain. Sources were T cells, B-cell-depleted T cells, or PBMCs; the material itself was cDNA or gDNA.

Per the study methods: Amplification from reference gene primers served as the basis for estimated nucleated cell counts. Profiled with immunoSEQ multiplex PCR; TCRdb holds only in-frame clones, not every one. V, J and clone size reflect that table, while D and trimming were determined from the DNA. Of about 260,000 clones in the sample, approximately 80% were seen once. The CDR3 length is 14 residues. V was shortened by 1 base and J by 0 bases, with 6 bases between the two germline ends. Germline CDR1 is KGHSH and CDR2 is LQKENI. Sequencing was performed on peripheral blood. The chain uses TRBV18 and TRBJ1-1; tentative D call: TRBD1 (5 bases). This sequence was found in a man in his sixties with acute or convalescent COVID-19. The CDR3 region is CASSPQDMNTEAFF. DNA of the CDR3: TGTGCCAGCTCACCACAGGACATGAACACTGAAGCTTTCTTT.